These 6 T cell receptor beta chains came from one sample sequenced in a study of cytomegalovirus exposure and HLA in healthy donors. PCR involved 60 Vbeta and 13 Jbeta primers. Using immunoSEQ multiplex PCR, the repertoire was profiled, and TCRdb retains in-frame clones only, with some absent. The table for this sample gives 77,000 or so clones. What was sequenced was PBMCs. All receptors derive from a man under 40 in good health and CMV-seronegative.

The chain recombines TRBV7-9 with TRBJ1-5; TRBD1 matches 9 bases. The CDR3 spans 15 residues. The germline gives CDR1 SEHNR, CDR2 FQNEAQ (reference sequence). Trimming removed 2 bases from V and 4 bases from J; junction bases left unmatched: 3. This CDR3 reads CASSLTGGGNQPQHF. CDR3 nucleotide sequence: TGTGCCAGCAGCTTAACAGGGGGCGGGAATCAGCCCCAGCATTTT.

A note on this clone: An end of the junction does not agree with germline; a read error may underlie this. This sequence joins TRBV2 and TRBJ1-2, with 9 bases that match TRBD1. CDR1 SNHLY and CDR2 FYNNEI come from the germline V gene. The length of the CDR3 is 11 residues. The DNA for the CDR3 is TGCGGAGGGACAGGGTCATATGGCTACACCTTC. It encodes CGGTGSYGYTF.

This rearrangement joins TRBV6-5 to TRBJ1-2, with D possibly being TRBD1 (6 bases). The CDR3 runs to 15 residues. In germline, CDR1 is MNHEY, CDR2 SVGAGI. V lost 2 bases to trimming and J lost 4 bases, with 14 bases between them. The CDR3 is CASSYVPRGAYGYTF. In DNA form, the CDR3 reads TGTGCCAGCAGTTACGTACCCAGGGGAGCCTATGGCTACACCTTC.

The chain couples TRBV25-1 to TRBJ2-1; TRBD1 matches at 8 bases. The J segment lost 8 bases and the V segment lost 6 bases, leaving 12 bases of the junction unmatched. CDR1 is MGHDK, CDR2 SYGVNS, per germline. The CDR3 contains 15 residues. In nucleotides, the CDR3 is TGTGCCAGCAGCCCCGTGACAGGGGTTATCGATGAGCAGTTCTTC. Translating gives CASSPVTGVIDEQFF.

The V call is TRBV19, the J call TRBJ2-3, with D perhaps matching TRBD1 (6 bases). The CDR3 is 15 residues long. Germline V CDR1 and CDR2: LNHDA, SQIVND (reference sequence). V lost 1 base and J lost 4, with 12 bases in between. The CDR3 loop is CASSIGTGLADTQYF. The CDR3 DNA reads TGTGCCAGTAGTATAGGAACAGGGTTGGCAGATACGCAGTATTTT.

The chain employs TRBV7-8 and TRBJ1-2, with 7 bases matching TRBD1. The CDR3 runs 15 residues. V shed 2 bases, J shed 8 bases, and the junction held 11 bases outside the gene matches. Germline CDR1 and CDR2: SGHVS and FQNEAQ. The CDR3: CASSLSHRDSLGYTF. The CDR3 region has the DNA TGTGCCAGCAGCTTATCCCACCGGGACAGTTTAGGCTACACCTTC.